Given below is one TCR beta chain in context. Antigen: not known. This specimen belongs to a study of human thymus T cells. CDR1 is MGHRA, CDR2 YSYEKL, per germline. The germline V and J ends were trimmed by 2 bases and 3 bases, with 20 bases remaining between them. The CDR3 has 17 amino acids. Clones were read by immunoSEQ multiplex PCR, and TCRdb kept only the in-frame ones, dropping some. Among under 150,000 clones listed, around 95% were seen once. General study results and limits: Related work showed strongly overlapping thymic repertoires across unrelated individuals. Gene usage for V and J segments appeared biased in thymic and blood repertoires.

Corrective cardiac surgery supplied the resected thymus tissue. Those donating were healthy Finnish infants in corrective surgery for congenital heart defects. The TCR originated in a boy younger than two with a congenital heart defect but otherwise immunologically healthy. The sequenced sample consisted of thymus tissue. J is TRBJ2-7 and V is TRBV4-1; D is possibly TRBD1 (6 bases). CDR3 residues: CASSQLTTGTMDYEQYF. The CDR3 DNA sequence: TGCGCCAGCAGCCAACTAACAACCGGGACAATGGACTACGAGCAGTACTTC.